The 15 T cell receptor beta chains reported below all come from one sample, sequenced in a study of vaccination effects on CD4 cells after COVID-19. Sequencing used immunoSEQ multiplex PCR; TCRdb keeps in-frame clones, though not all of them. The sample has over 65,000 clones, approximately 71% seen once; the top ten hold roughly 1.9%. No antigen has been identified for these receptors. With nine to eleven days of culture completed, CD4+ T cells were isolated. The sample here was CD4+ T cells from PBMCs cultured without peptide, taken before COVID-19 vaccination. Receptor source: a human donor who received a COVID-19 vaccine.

Here the CDR3 reads CATRGTSSTDTQYF. The CDR3 coding sequence is TGTGCCACCAGGGGGACTTCTAGCACAGATACGCAGTATTTT. The chain joins TRBV24-1 to TRBJ2-3; perhaps TRBD2 as D (6 bases). The V gene lost 7 bases and the J gene lost 0 bases, with 10 bases spanning the gap. This CDR3 comprises 14 residues. Per germline, CDR1 KGHDR and CDR2 SFDVKD.

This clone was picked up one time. The CDR3 sequence: CASKSTGGTEAFF. The CDR3 bases are TGCGCCAGCAAATCAACAGGGGGTACTGAAGCTTTCTTT. This rearrangement joins TRBV10-1 to TRBJ1-1; 8 bases fit TRBD1. The CDR3 contains 13 residues. V shed 7 bases, J shed 5 bases, and the junction held 6 bases outside the gene matches. Germline CDR1 is WNHNN and CDR2 is SYGVQD (reference sequence).

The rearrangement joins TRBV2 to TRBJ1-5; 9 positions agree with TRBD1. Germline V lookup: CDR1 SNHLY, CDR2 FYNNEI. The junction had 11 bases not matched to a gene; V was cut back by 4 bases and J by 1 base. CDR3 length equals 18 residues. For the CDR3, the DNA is TGTGCCAGCAGTGGGTCACTAACCGGGACAGGGAGCAATCAGCCCCAGCATTTT. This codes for CASSGSLTGTGSNQPQHF. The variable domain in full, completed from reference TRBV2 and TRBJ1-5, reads EPEVTQTPSHQVTQMGQEVILRCVPISNHLYFYWYRQILGQKVEFLVSFYNNEISEKSEIFDDQFSVERPDGSNFTLKIRSTKLEDSAMYFCASSGSLTGTGSNQPQHFGDGTRLSIL.

The CDR3 spells CASLIGYGYTF. The CDR3 nucleotides read TGTGCCAGCCTGATAGGCTATGGCTACACCTTC. The rearrangement links TRBV2 to TRBJ1-2; D not resolved. This CDR3 has 11 residues. Germline V gives CDR1 SNHLY, CDR2 FYNNEI. The V and J ends lost 8 bases and 4 bases respectively, with 8 bases between them.

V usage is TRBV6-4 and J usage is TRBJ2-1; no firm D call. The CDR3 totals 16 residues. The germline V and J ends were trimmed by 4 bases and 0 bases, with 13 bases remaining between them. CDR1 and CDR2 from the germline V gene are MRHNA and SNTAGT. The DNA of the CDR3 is TGTGCCAGCAGTGGGTATCGATCAAGCTCCTACAATGAGCAGTTCTTC. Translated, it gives CASSGYRSSSYNEQFF.

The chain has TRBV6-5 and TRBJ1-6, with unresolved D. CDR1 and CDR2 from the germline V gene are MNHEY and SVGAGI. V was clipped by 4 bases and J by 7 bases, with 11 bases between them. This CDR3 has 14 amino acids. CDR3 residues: CASSFVSANSPLHF. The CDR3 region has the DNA TGTGCCAGCAGTTTCGTTTCGGCCAATTCACCCCTCCACTTT.

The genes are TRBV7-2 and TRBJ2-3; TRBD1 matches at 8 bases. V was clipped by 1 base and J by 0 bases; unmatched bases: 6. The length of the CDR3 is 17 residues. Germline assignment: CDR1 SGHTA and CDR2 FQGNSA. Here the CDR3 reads CASSLGFRTGSTDTQYF. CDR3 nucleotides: TGTGCCAGCAGCTTAGGATTCCGGACAGGGAGCACAGATACGCAGTATTTT.

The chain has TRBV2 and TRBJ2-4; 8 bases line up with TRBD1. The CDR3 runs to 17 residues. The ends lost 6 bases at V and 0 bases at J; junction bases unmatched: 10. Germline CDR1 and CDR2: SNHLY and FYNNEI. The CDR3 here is CASRETRQGTAKNIQYF. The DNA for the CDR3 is TGTGCCAGCAGAGAGACTCGACAGGGGACAGCCAAAAACATTCAGTACTTC. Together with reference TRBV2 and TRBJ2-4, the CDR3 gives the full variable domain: EPEVTQTPSHQVTQMGQEVILRCVPISNHLYFYWYRQILGQKVEFLVSFYNNEISEKSEIFDDQFSVERPDGSNFTLKIRSTKLEDSAMYFCASRETRQGTAKNIQYFGAGTRLSVL.

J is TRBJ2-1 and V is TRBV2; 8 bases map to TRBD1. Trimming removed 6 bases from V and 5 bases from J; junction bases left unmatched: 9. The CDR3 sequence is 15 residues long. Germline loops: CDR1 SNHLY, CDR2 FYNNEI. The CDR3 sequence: CASRRETGGHNEQFF. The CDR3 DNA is TGTGCCAGCAGGCGAGAAACAGGGGGACACAATGAGCAGTTCTTC.

The CDR3 loop is CASSEWSRVLQLPDEQYV. In DNA, the CDR3 is TGTGCCAGCAGTGAATGGAGTCGGGTCTTACAGCTACCTGACGAGCAGTACGTC. The chain uses TRBV6-1 and TRBJ2-7; no clear D. CDR1 MNHNS and CDR2 SASEGT come from the germline V gene. V lost 2 bases to trimming and J lost 5 bases, with 25 bases between them. The CDR3 is 18 amino acids.

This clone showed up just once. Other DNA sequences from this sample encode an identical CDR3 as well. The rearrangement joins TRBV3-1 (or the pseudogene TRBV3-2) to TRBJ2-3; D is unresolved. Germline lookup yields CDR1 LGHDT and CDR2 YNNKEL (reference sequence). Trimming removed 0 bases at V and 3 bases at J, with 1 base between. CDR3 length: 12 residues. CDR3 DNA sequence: TGTGCCAGCAGCCAAGAAACAGATACGCAGTATTTT. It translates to CASSQETDTQYF.

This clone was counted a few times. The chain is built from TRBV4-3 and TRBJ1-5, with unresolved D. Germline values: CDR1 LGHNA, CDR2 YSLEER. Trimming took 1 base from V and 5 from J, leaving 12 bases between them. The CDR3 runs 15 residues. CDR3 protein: CASSQVFGVHQPQHF. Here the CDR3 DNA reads TGCGCCAGCAGCCAAGTGTTCGGGGTGCATCAGCCCCAGCATTTT.

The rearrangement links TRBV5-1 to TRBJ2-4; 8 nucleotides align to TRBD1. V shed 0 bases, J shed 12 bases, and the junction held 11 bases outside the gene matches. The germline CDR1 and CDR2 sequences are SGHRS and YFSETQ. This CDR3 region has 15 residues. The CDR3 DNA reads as TGCGCCAGCAGCTTGGAAGGCCAGGGGGCCCACAATCAGTACTTC. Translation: CASSLEGQGAHNQYF. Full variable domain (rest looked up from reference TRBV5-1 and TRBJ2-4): KAGVTQTPRYLIKTRGQQVTLSCSPISGHRSVSWYQQTPGQGLQFLFEYFSETQRNKGNFPGRFSGRQFSNSRSEMNVSTLELGDSALYLCASSLEGQGAHNQYFGAGTRLSVL.

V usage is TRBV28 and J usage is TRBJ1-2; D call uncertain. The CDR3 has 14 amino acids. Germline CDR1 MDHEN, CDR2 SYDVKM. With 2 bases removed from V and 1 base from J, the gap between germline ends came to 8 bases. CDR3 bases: TGTGCCAGCAGTTTAACTCAGGTTAACTATGGCTACACCTTC. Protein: CASSLTQVNYGYTF.

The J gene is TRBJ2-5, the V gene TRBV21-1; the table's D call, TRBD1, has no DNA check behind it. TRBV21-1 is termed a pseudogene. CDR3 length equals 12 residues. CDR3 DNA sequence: TGTGCCAGCAGGCACAACCAGGAGACCCAGTACTTC. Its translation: CASRHNQETQYF.